The 18 T cell receptor beta chains below come from one sample, sequenced in a study of blood T cells in healthy people across ages. A second PCR, run for about 7 to 11 cycles, used a sample-barcoded 5' primer plus a J-beta primer mix. Each CDR3 protein is one row after TCRdb ran MiXCR on the 5' RACE reads. The table shows 1.5 million to 2 million distinct CDR3 sequences, with 35% to 50% occurring only once. The sequencing input was blood. The receptors were sampled from a human donor in good health.

V gene TRBV7-6 combines with J gene TRBJ2-7, with a possible D match to TRBD2 (5 bases). Germline CDR1 is SGHVS and CDR2 is FNYEAQ. The CDR3 runs 14 residues. Deletions cut 5 bases from V and 4 bases from J, with 15 bases between. CDR3 sequence: CASSQQMRDYEQYF. CDR3 bases: TGTGCCAGCAGCCAACAGATGAGGGATTACGAGCAGTACTTC.

Only a few counts were recorded for this clonotype. The chain recombines TRBV29-1 with TRBJ2-7; D might be TRBD2 (6 bases). This CDR3 spans 12 amino acids. Germline assignment: CDR1 SQVTM and CDR2 ANQGSEA. With 7 bases removed from V and 6 bases from J, the gap between germline ends came to 16 bases. The CDR3 coding sequence is TGCAGCGGTAGCGGTCCTGGACGCGAGCAGTACTTC. Translated, it gives CSGSGPGREQYF.

This clonotype appeared a few times. V gene TRBV11-3 combines with J gene TRBJ1-2; no reliable D call. Germline-derived CDR1 and CDR2 are SGHNT and YENEEA. Trimming stripped 0 bases from V and 10 bases from J, with 6 bases between. The length of the CDR3 is 11 residues. The CDR3 DNA follows: TGTGCCAGCAGCTTAGAAGCCCCCTACACCTTC. Translated, it gives CASSLEAPYTF.

The V call is TRBV5-1, the J call TRBJ1-4, with 9 bases fitting TRBD1. CDR1 is SGHRS and CDR2 is YFSETQ in the germline V gene. The CDR3 extends over 15 amino acids. Unmatched junction bases numbered 4, after V lost 4 bases and J lost 3 bases. The CDR3 loop is CASSVGDRANEKLFF. CDR3 nucleotide sequence: TGCGCCAGCAGCGTGGGGGACAGGGCTAATGAAAAACTGTTTTTT. Variable domain in full (rest from reference TRBV5-1 and TRBJ1-4): KAGVTQTPRYLIKTRGQQVTLSCSPISGHRSVSWYQQTPGQGLQFLFEYFSETQRNKGNFPGRFSGRQFSNSRSEMNVSTLELGDSALYLCASSVGDRANEKLFFGSGTQLSVL.

This clonotype occurred a few times. The V and J genes are TRBV12-3 or TRBV12-4 and TRBJ1-1, with D possibly being TRBD1 (5 bases). Trimming stripped 4 bases from V and 8 bases from J, with 11 bases between. The CDR3 consists of 12 residues. DNA for the CDR3: TGTGCCAGCAGTTCCCTTGGGGGGGAAGCTTTCTTT. It codes for CASSSLGGEAFF.

V and J are TRBV5-1 and TRBJ2-5, with D maybe TRBD2 (7 bases). The CDR3 has 13 residues. Germline V CDR1 and CDR2: SGHRS, YFSETQ. Trimming cost V 7 bases and J 5 bases, with 15 bases left between them. The CDR3 loop reads CASATGGRETQYF. DNA for the CDR3: TGCGCCAGCGCGACGGGGGGCCGGGAGACCCAGTACTTC. Full variable domain (missing parts from reference TRBV5-1 and TRBJ2-5): KAGVTQTPRYLIKTRGQQVTLSCSPISGHRSVSWYQQTPGQGLQFLFEYFSETQRNKGNFPGRFSGRQFSNSRSEMNVSTLELGDSALYLCASATGGRETQYFGPGTRLLVL.

The chain combines TRBV6-2 or TRBV6-3 with TRBJ2-3; D is undetermined. The CDR3 totals 17 residues. CDR1 and CDR2 (germline): MNHEY, SVGEGT. Trimming cost V 2 bases and J 5 bases, with 20 bases left between them. The CDR3 sequence: CASSYGPKGSMVDTQYF. CDR3 DNA sequence: TGTGCCAGCAGTTACGGCCCCAAGGGTAGTATGGTAGATACGCAGTATTTT.

This clonotype has more than one count but fewer than ten. The chain couples TRBV9 to TRBJ2-6, with D possibly being TRBD1 (6 bases). The germline V gene encodes CDR1 SGDLS and CDR2 YYNGEE. The ends were cut back, 0 bases at V and 2 bases at J, with 12 bases in the middle. This CDR3 is 17 amino acids long. CDR3 coding DNA: TGTGCCAGCAGCGTAGGTGGCAGGGGCGCTGGGGCCAACGTCCTGACTTTC. Protein: CASSVGGRGAGANVLTF.

This clonotype has more than one count but fewer than ten. The chain employs TRBV6-2 or TRBV6-3 and TRBJ2-7, with D unresolved. The CDR3 contains 16 residues. V lost 2 bases, J lost 2 bases, and 16 bases lay in between. Germline V lookup: CDR1 MNHEY, CDR2 SVGEGT. CDR3 amino acids: CASSYRQGPIPYEQYF. The CDR3 DNA follows: TGTGCCAGCAGTTACCGACAAGGACCCATTCCCTACGAGCAGTACTTC.

Remarks on this clonotype: With a much larger clone just one base away, this may be a read error. The chain has TRBV29-1 and TRBJ2-7; TRBD2 matches at 8 bases. This CDR3 spans 15 amino acids. Germline CDR1 and CDR2: SQVTM and ANQGSEA. V was pared by 5 bases and J by 0 bases, with 9 bases of the junction left unmatched. The DNA of the CDR3 is TGCAGCGTTACCGGGAGGGCAGATTCCTCCTACGAGCAGTACTTC. Protein product: CSVTGRADSSYEQYF.

This clonotype has only a few counts. This may arise from a read error, as a much more abundant clone is one base away. This chain connects TRBV3-1 to TRBJ2-7; tentatively, D is TRBD2 (5 bases). In germline, CDR1 is LGHDT, CDR2 YNNKEL (reference sequence). This CDR3 contains 12 residues. Deletions cut 1 base from V and 6 bases from J, with 7 bases between. The CDR3 DNA is TGTGCCAGCAGCCAAGGGGGAGTCGAGCAGTACTTC. Protein sequence: CASSQGGVEQYF.

The chain joins TRBV7-8 to TRBJ2-7, with D perhaps assigned TRBD1 or TRBD2 (6 bases each). CDR3 length: 15 amino acids. Trimming took off 5 bases at V and 3 bases at J, with 17 bases between the two ends. Germline V gene sequence: CDR1 SGHVS, CDR2 FQNEAQ. The CDR3 loop is CASSPRVGGLYEQYF. As DNA, the CDR3 is TGTGCCAGCAGCCCCAGAGTTGGGGGGCTCTACGAGCAGTACTTC.

The rearrangement links TRBV7-2 to TRBJ2-3; D is possibly TRBD1 or TRBD2 (5 bases each). V was shortened by 4 bases and J by 5 bases, with 13 bases between the two germline ends. This CDR3 has 14 amino acids. Germline V gene sequence: CDR1 SGHTA, CDR2 FQGNSA. CDR3 protein: CASSSGPILDTQYF. DNA for the CDR3: TGTGCCAGCAGCTCGGGGCCTATCCTAGATACGCAGTATTTT.

The rearrangement joins TRBV15 to TRBJ1-2; no reliable D call. Germline V gives CDR1 LNHNV, CDR2 YYDKDF (reference sequence). The V end was cut by 1 base, the J end by 4 bases, with 7 bases between. CDR3 length: 13 residues. The CDR3 DNA is TGTGCCACCAGCAGAGTGGGGATCTATGGCTACACCTTC. Translation gives CATSRVGIYGYTF.

The genes are TRBV28 and TRBJ1-3, with TRBD1 matching 7 bases. The CDR3 extends over 15 amino acids. From germline, CDR1 is MDHEN and CDR2 SYDVKM. The V and J ends lost 6 bases and 2 bases, in that order; junction bases with no gene match: 7. CDR3 loop: CASRPGTEAGNTIYF. Written as DNA, the CDR3 is TGTGCCAGCAGACCAGGGACAGAGGCTGGAAACACCATATATTTT.

In this sample, this clonotype turned up a few times. The chain links TRBV20-1 to TRBJ1-5; 9 nucleotides agree with TRBD1. Looked up from germline, CDR1 is DFQATT and CDR2 is SNEGSKA (reference sequence). The V segment lost 3 bases and the J segment 5 bases; nucleotides outside the gene matches: 11. The CDR3 extends over 16 amino acids. This CDR3 is CSARTGQGISYQPQHF. The DNA of the CDR3 is TGCAGTGCTAGGACTGGACAGGGGATCTCGTATCAGCCCCAGCATTTT.

This clonotype was found a few times. J is TRBJ2-3 and V is TRBV7-9; 8 nucleotides align to TRBD2. The CDR3 has 20 residues. Germline CDR1 is SEHNR and CDR2 is FQNEAQ (reference sequence). J lost 4 bases, V lost 5 bases, and 23 bases had no gene match. DNA of the CDR3: TGTGCCAGCAGCCCCCGGTTGGGCGGGGGGCCACAAAATTCGCCAGATACGCAGTATTTT. Translated, it gives CASSPRLGGGPQNSPDTQYF.

This clonotype has a single count. Its ends do not fully match the called genes, so a read error is possible. V is TRBV7-8 and J is TRBJ2-3; D may be TRBD1 or TRBD2 (6 bases each). There are 16 residues in the CDR3. Germline CDR1 is SGHVS and CDR2 is FQNEAQ. CDR3 DNA: TGTGCCAGCAACTTAGGAGGTCAGGGGACTGGGGATACGCAGTATTTT. Translation: CASNLGGQGTGDTQYF.